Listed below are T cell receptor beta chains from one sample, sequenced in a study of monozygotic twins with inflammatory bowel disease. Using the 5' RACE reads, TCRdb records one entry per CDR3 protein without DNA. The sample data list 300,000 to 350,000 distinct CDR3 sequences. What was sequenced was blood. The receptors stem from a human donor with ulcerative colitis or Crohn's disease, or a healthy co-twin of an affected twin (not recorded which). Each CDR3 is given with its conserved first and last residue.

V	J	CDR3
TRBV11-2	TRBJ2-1	CASSATSGAPYNEQFF
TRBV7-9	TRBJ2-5	CASSFATGVVETQYF
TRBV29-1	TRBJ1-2	CSFYLSGEGYTF
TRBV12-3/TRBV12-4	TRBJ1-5	CASSLLSRKPQHF
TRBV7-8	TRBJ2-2	CTSKVWDRDTGELFF
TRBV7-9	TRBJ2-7	CASSPETGREQYF
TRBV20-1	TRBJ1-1	CSARSKWAQGSTEAFF
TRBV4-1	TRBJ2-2	CASSATGDRGARKLFF
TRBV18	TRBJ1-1	CASSPEVRASEAFF
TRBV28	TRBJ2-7	CASRDSYEQYF
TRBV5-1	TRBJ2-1	CASSLAGGYEQFF
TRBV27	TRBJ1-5	CASSAEAVNQPQHF
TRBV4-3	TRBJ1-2	CASSPSVGAGQAYGYTF
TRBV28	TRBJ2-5	CASRERGVETQYF
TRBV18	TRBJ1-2	CASSPDRQGGYGYTF
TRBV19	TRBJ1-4	CASRLRGAEKLFF
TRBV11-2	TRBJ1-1	CASSREKNTEAFF
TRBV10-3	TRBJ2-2	CATSATSENTGELFF